These T cell receptor beta chains were read from a single sample in a study of shared clonotypes between healthy human individuals. Some clones are missing from TCRdb's copy, which holds only in-frame ones; the method was immunoSEQ multiplex PCR. The sample comprises approximately 2.5 million clones, 90% to 95% of which are singletons, and roughly 0.36% rests with the top ten. The specimen was naive CD4+ T cells from PBMCs. Receptors originate from a young man in good health. Some clones in this sample may be carry-over from other donors' samples. The CDR3 runs from the conserved cysteine through the conserved F or W. D genes are given only for firm matches.

TRBD2 | TRBJ2-4 | TRBV4-3 | CASSQGNSGKDIQYF | TGCGCCAGCAGCCAAGGAAATAGCGGGAAAGACATTCAGTACTTC
TRBD2 | TRBJ2-5 | TRBV5-1 | CASSSTSAQETQYF | TGCGCCAGCAGCTCTACTAGCGCGCAAGAGACCCAGTACTTC
- | TRBJ2-5 | TRBV7-6 | CASSLGGAQETQYF | TGTGCCAGCAGCTTAGGCGGGGCCCAAGAGACCCAGTACTTC
- | TRBJ2-3 | TRBV7-6 | CASSPHMPRGDTQYF | TGTGCCAGCAGCCCGCACATGCCGCGAGGGGATACGCAGTATTTT
TRBD1 | TRBJ1-2 | TRBV10-3 | CAISYPRQGGYGYTF | TGTGCCATCAGTTACCCCCGACAGGGGGGATATGGCTACACCTTC
TRBD2 | TRBJ2-7 | TRBV6-1 | CASSEGLAGIYEQYF | TGTGCCAGCAGTGAGGGACTAGCGGGAATCTACGAGCAGTACTTC
- | TRBJ1-3 | TRBV5-1 | CASSLDRRPGNTIYF | TGCGCCAGCAGCTTGGATCGGAGACCTGGAAACACCATATATTTT
- | TRBJ2-1 | TRBV4-1 | CASSQDHRLGNEQFF | TGCGCCAGCAGCCAAGACCACCGGCTAGGCAATGAGCAGTTCTTC
TRBD2 | TRBJ2-1 | TRBV14 | CASSQLIAGANEQFF | TGTGCCAGCAGCCAACTCATAGCGGGAGCGAATGAGCAGTTCTTC
TRBD2 | TRBJ2-1 | TRBV7-2 | CASSWPGTTTLNEQFF | TGTGCCAGCAGCTGGCCCGGGACTACCACTCTCAATGAGCAGTTCTTC
TRBD2 | TRBJ2-1 | TRBV2 | CASRPTSDSYNEQFF | TGTGCCAGCAGACCGACTAGCGACTCCTACAATGAGCAGTTCTTC
- | TRBJ2-3 | TRBV7-9 | CASSLAGPSTDTQYF | TGTGCCAGCAGCTTAGCGGGCCCAAGCACAGATACGCAGTATTTT
- | TRBJ2-5 | TRBV5-4 | CASSFSRWDTETQYF | TGTGCCAGCAGCTTTAGTCGGTGGGACACCGAGACCCAGTACTTC
- | TRBJ2-1 | TRBV18 | CASSPPSTSQYNEQFF | TGTGCCAGCTCACCACCGTCTACTTCCCAGTACAATGAGCAGTTCTTC
- | TRBJ2-6 | TRBV29-1 | CSVQQGGAGANVLTF | TGCAGCGTCCAACAGGGTGGGGCTGGGGCCAACGTCCTGACTTTC
- | TRBJ2-7 | TRBV7-9 | CASSLDFSSYEQYF | TGTGCCAGCAGCTTGGACTTTTCTTCCTACGAGCAGTACTTC
TRBD2 | TRBJ2-1 | TRBV5-1 | CASSPGTSAYNEQFF | TGCGCCAGCAGCCCGGGGACTAGCGCGTACAATGAGCAGTTCTTC
- | TRBJ1-2 | TRBV6-4 | CASRTDEGLSGPNYGYTF | TGTGCCAGCAGGACAGACGAGGGTCTCAGCGGGCCTAACTATGGCTACACCTTC
TRBD1 | TRBJ2-6 | TRBV18 | CASSRQGATGANVLTF | TGTGCCAGCTCACGACAGGGGGCGACTGGGGCCAACGTCCTGACTTTC
- | TRBJ2-1 | TRBV9 | CASSQTGSSYNEQFF | TGTGCCAGCAGTCAGACGGGGAGCTCCTACAATGAGCAGTTCTTC
- | TRBJ2-5 | TRBV2 | CASSGRDSGSQETQYF | TGTGCCAGCAGCGGTCGGGACTCAGGAAGTCAAGAGACCCAGTACTTC
- | TRBJ2-7 | TRBV7-9 | CASSLDGGRRHEQYF | TGTGCCAGCAGCTTAGACGGGGGGCGCCGCCACGAGCAGTACTTC